What follows are 16 T cell receptor beta chains derived from one specimen sequenced in a study of blood T cell repertoires in COVID-19. Produced via immunoSEQ multiplex PCR; TCRdb's table is partial and in-frame only. Of about 300,000 clones listed, about 86% are singletons. Material for sequencing was peripheral blood. The receptors shown here come from a woman in her fifties or sixties with acute or convalescent COVID-19.

This clone was seen a single time. The rearrangement uses TRBV3-1 (or the pseudogene TRBV3-2) and TRBJ2-2; D possibly corresponds to TRBD1 (6 bases). V dropped 3 bases and J dropped 0 bases, with 17 bases sitting between them. The CDR3 is made up of 18 amino acids. The germline CDR1 and CDR2 sequences are LGHDT and YNNKEL (reference sequence). The chain's CDR3 is CASSQGMSGTPNTGELFF. The CDR3 DNA follows: TGTGCCAGCAGCCAGGGAATGTCCGGGACACCGAACACCGGGGAGCTGTTTTTT.

This rearrangement joins TRBV27 to TRBJ1-1, with 8 bases matching TRBD1. V lost 3 bases and J lost 1; bases outside the gene matches: 10. This CDR3 is built from 17 residues. Germline V lookup: CDR1 MNHEY, CDR2 SMNVEV (reference sequence). The CDR3 protein is CASSFALDGTGNTEAFF. The DNA for the CDR3 is TGTGCCAGCAGTTTCGCGTTGGACGGGACAGGGAACACTGAAGCTTTCTTT.

The chain employs TRBV10-2 and TRBJ1-2; 7 nucleotides line up with TRBD1. In germline, CDR1 is WSHSY, CDR2 SAAADI. Unmatched junction bases numbered 9, after V lost 7 bases and J lost 4 bases. CDR3 length: 14 residues. CDR3 bases: TGCGCCAGCACTCCTCCGGGACAGTCCTATGGCTACACCTTC. Residues: CASTPPGQSYGYTF.

The rearrangement joins TRBV7-7 to TRBJ2-5; TRBD2 matches at 9 bases. From germline, CDR1 is SSHAT and CDR2 FNYEAQ (reference sequence). This CDR3 region has 17 residues. The ends lost 2 bases at V and 2 bases at J; junction bases unmatched: 9. CDR3 DNA sequence: TGTGCCAGCAGCTTAACCCGGGCTAGCGGGAAACAAGAGACCCAGTACTTC. Amino acids: CASSLTRASGKQETQYF.

The chain recombines TRBV27 with TRBJ1-1, with 8 bases that match TRBD1. After removal of 6 bases from V and 5 bases from J, the junction contained 8 bases not matched to a gene. Germline V gene lookup returns CDR1 MNHEY and CDR2 SMNVEV (reference sequence). The CDR3 sequence is 14 residues long. The CDR3 region is CASSPTGGRTEAFF. As DNA, the CDR3 is TGTGCCAGCAGCCCCACAGGGGGGCGAACTGAAGCTTTCTTT.

This sequence joins TRBV6-5 and TRBJ1-5; 8 bases are shared with TRBD1. Germline V gene sequence: CDR1 MNHEY, CDR2 SVGAGI. The V segment lost 7 bases and the J segment 7 bases; nucleotides outside the gene matches: 6. CDR3 length equals 13 residues. The CDR3 loop is CASTGTGAQPQHF. The CDR3 nucleotides are TGTGCCAGCACCGGGACAGGTGCGCAGCCCCAGCATTTT.

Worth noting for this clone: Different DNA sequences within this sample yield the same CDR3. V and J are TRBV7-2 and TRBJ1-5; tentatively, D is TRBD1 (6 bases). The germline V gene has CDR1 SGHTA and CDR2 FQGNSA. CDR3 size: 14 residues. Trimming pared 1 base from V and 4 bases from J, leaving 8 bases between. CDR3 loop: CASSLEQGNQPQHF. The CDR3 DNA sequence: TGTGCCAGCAGCTTAGAACAGGGAAATCAGCCCCAGCATTTT.

The V call is TRBV5-5, the J call TRBJ1-2, with 7 bases aligning to TRBD1. The V gene's germline CDR1 is SGHKS and CDR2 YYEKEE (reference sequence). This CDR3 has 13 residues. V was pared by 1 base and J by 8 bases, with 5 bases of the junction left unmatched. DNA for the CDR3: TGTGCCAGCAGCTTGTGGCAGGGGGTGGGCTACACCTTC. Amino acid sequence: CASSLWQGVGYTF. The whole variable domain, remainder taken from reference TRBV5-5 and TRBJ1-2, is DAGVTQSPTHLIKTRGQQVTLRCSPISGHKSVSWYQQVLGQGPQFIFQYYEKEERGRGNFPDRFSARQFPNYSSELNVNALLLGDSALYLCASSLWQGVGYTFGSGTRLTVV.

CDR3 DNA sequence: TGTGCCAGTAGTAGCAGGGAAAATCAGCCCCAGCATTTT. It codes for CASSSRENQPQHF. V is TRBV19 and J is TRBJ1-5; TRBD1 is a possible D gene (5 bases). Germline lookup yields CDR1 LNHDA and CDR2 SQIVND (reference sequence). CDR3 size: 13 residues. The germline V and J ends were trimmed by 4 bases and 4 bases, with 8 bases remaining between them.

The chain combines TRBV10-2 with TRBJ2-7; 7 nucleotides line up with TRBD1. CDR1 and CDR2 from the germline V gene are WSHSY and SAAADI. CDR3 length: 14 amino acids. Trimming at V came to 6 bases and at J to 5 bases, leaving 10 bases not matched to a gene. For the CDR3, the DNA is TGCGCCAGCAGCGGCTTTGAGGGGGCCCACGAGCAGTACGTC. Its protein product is CASSGFEGAHEQYV.

The V and J genes are TRBV20-1 and TRBJ1-1; D possibly corresponds to TRBD1 (6 bases). The CDR3 consists of 13 residues. V was pared by 3 bases and J by 10 bases, with 18 bases between. Germline CDR1 is DFQATT and CDR2 is SNEGSKA (reference sequence). This chain's CDR3 is CSASGQILFGAFF. The CDR3 DNA follows: TGCAGTGCTAGTGGACAGATTTTGTTTGGAGCTTTCTTT.

The chain recombines TRBV24-1 with TRBJ1-1; the match to TRBD1 covers 10 bases. The V segment lost 3 bases and the J segment 9 bases; nucleotides outside the gene matches: 9. Germline V gene sequence: CDR1 KGHDR, CDR2 SFDVKD. This CDR3 is 15 amino acids long. CDR3 in amino acids: CATSDPRRDRGKAFF. In DNA, the CDR3 is TGTGCCACCAGTGATCCCCGACGGGACAGGGGTAAAGCTTTCTTT.

V and J are TRBV18 and TRBJ2-1; 8 nucleotides align to TRBD2. The CDR3 runs 14 residues. Germline CDR1 KGHSH, CDR2 LQKENI. The V and J ends lost 0 bases and 5 bases, in that order; junction bases with no gene match: 0. The CDR3 coding sequence is TGTGCCAGCTCACCACCTAGCGGGAACAATGAGCAGTTCTTC. It encodes CASSPPSGNNEQFF.

The chain is built from TRBV6-5 and TRBJ2-7; a weak D match, TRBD2 (5 bases). Germline CDR1 is MNHEY and CDR2 is SVGAGI. The CDR3 is made up of 15 amino acids. Between the trimmed V and J ends, which lost 3 bases and 0 bases, there was a span of 12 bases. The CDR3 protein is CASSYYAGTSYEQYF. In nucleotides, the CDR3 is TGTGCCAGCAGTTATTACGCGGGCACCTCCTACGAGCAGTACTTC.

The CDR3: CAWSTGVTEAFF. The CDR3 coding sequence is TGTGCCTGGTCCACAGGTGTTACTGAAGCTTTCTTT. The chain uses TRBV30 and TRBJ1-1; D is perhaps TRBD1 (5 bases). V lost 5 bases and J 5 bases, leaving 12 bases between the germline ends. Germline assignment: CDR1 GTSNPN and CDR2 SVGIG (reference sequence). CDR3 length: 12 residues.

A few counts support this clone. V gene TRBV24-1 combines with J gene TRBJ2-1, with D perhaps TRBD1 (5 bases). The V end was cut by 2 bases, the J end by 8 bases, with 12 bases between. Germline values: CDR1 KGHDR, CDR2 SFDVKD. The CDR3 contains 14 residues. This chain's CDR3 is CATSDSQGTDEQFF. CDR3 bases: TGTGCCACCAGTGATTCGCAGGGAACTGATGAGCAGTTCTTC.